This T cell receptor beta chain was profiled in a study of T cells in Graves' hyperthyroidism and ophthalmopathy. Notes on the study in general: Blood also contained most expanded thyroid clonotypes above 0.001.

Reasons for excluding patients were uncontrolled infection, other autoimmune disease, pregnancy or lactation. The diagnoses drew upon clinical symptoms, serum thyroxine and TRAb, thyroid ultrasound and orbital computed tomography. RNA transcripts served as the template for amplifying TCR beta CDR3 regions. When the TCR CDR3 underwent first-round RT-PCR, the HTBI primer set was used. TCRdb re-analysed the multiplex PCR reads in MiXCR, keeping a single row per CDR3 protein. The data hold roughly 500,000 distinct CDR3 sequences, with around 50% observed a single time. V lost 6 bases and J lost 7, with 16 bases in between. CDR1 and CDR2 (germline): SEHNR, FQNEAQ (reference sequence). The CDR3 has 13 residues. A word on this clonotype: Its matching antigen is unknown.

Sequencing input: peripheral blood or thyroid tissue (not recorded which). The sequence was obtained from an adult woman with Graves' disease, either hyperthyroidism or ophthalmopathy (not recorded which). This sequence joins TRBV7-9 and TRBJ2-7; D is undetermined. The CDR3 nucleotides read TGTGCCAGCAGTGAAGCGACGCTGCTAGAGCAGTACTTC. It codes for CASSEATLLEQYF.